One sample yielded the 22 T cell receptor beta chains listed below, sequenced in a study of technical replicates of blood from a few donors. Profiling relied on immunoSEQ multiplex PCR, and the TCRdb table lists in-frame clones only, not all of them. The table shows 65,000 to 90,000 clones, with 92% occurring only once. The source material was T cells isolated from PBMCs. The receptors shown here come from a human donor in good health.

This rearrangement joins TRBV2 to TRBJ1-1; TRBD1 is a possible D gene (6 bases). The CDR3 loop spans 14 amino acids. Trimming shortened V by 5 bases and J by 6 bases, and 16 bases separated the two germline ends. Germline V gene lookup returns CDR1 SNHLY and CDR2 FYNNEI. The CDR3 is CASSSSRQAAEAFF. The CDR3 coding sequence is TGTGCCAGCAGTTCATCCAGACAGGCGGCTGAAGCTTTCTTT.

The genes are TRBV10-3 and TRBJ2-2; a possible D gene is TRBD1 (6 bases). Germline CDR1 reads ENHRY; CDR2 reads SYGVKD. This CDR3 is 13 amino acids long. V lost 9 bases and J 4 bases, leaving 12 bases between the germline ends. CDR3 coding DNA: TGTGCCATACAGGGTGCCTTCACCGGGGAGCTGTTTTTT. This codes for CAIQGAFTGELFF.

The CDR3 sequence is CASSLSIQGQQYF. CDR3 in DNA: TGTGCCAGCAGTTTATCCATACAGGGACAGCAGTACTTC. This chain connects TRBV27 to TRBJ2-7; the D gene is possibly TRBD1 (6 bases). Germline-derived CDR1 and CDR2 are MNHEY and SMNVEV (reference sequence). V was trimmed by 0 bases and J by 8 bases, leaving 11 bases between them. The CDR3 is made up of 13 amino acids.

The V and J genes are TRBV11-3 and TRBJ2-2, with D possibly matching TRBD2 (6 bases). The V and J ends lost 5 bases and 6 bases respectively, with 16 bases between them. This CDR3 is built from 15 residues. CDR1 is SGHNT and CDR2 is YENEEA in the germline V gene. The CDR3 sequence: CASSGESTRAGELFF. The CDR3 DNA sequence: TGTGCCAGCAGCGGAGAATCGACTAGAGCCGGGGAGCTGTTTTTT.

The chain recombines TRBV7-2 with TRBJ2-1; TRBD2 agrees at 12 bases. The germline gives CDR1 SGHTA, CDR2 FQGNSA. This CDR3 has 18 residues. The V gene end was trimmed by 6 bases and the J gene end by 7 bases; junction bases not matched to a gene: 16. This chain's CDR3 is CASSFPSGGAKVDNEQFF. CDR3 DNA: TGTGCCAGCAGTTTTCCTAGCGGGGGGGCGAAGGTGGATAATGAGCAGTTCTTC.

The V gene is TRBV6-5, the J gene TRBJ2-7, with a possible D match to TRBD2 (5 bases). This CDR3 contains 14 residues. Germline V gives CDR1 MNHEY, CDR2 SVGAGI. Trimming pared 0 bases from V and 7 bases from J, leaving 13 bases between. The CDR3 here is CASSYSTGMGEQYF. The CDR3 DNA is TGTGCCAGCAGTTACTCGACCGGGATGGGGGAGCAGTACTTC.

The count of this clone is one. The V and J genes are TRBV28 and TRBJ1-2; D gene unclear. CDR1 and CDR2 (germline): MDHEN, SYDVKM. This CDR3 comprises 12 residues. V dropped 5 bases and J dropped 8 bases, with 12 bases sitting between them. The CDR3 bases are TGTGCCAGCAGTCCACCATCGGGGGGCTACACCTTC. Protein sequence: CASSPPSGGYTF.

This sequence joins TRBV11-2 and TRBJ2-2; tentative D call: TRBD2 (5 bases). CDR1 is SGHAT and CDR2 is FQNNGV in the germline V gene. CDR3 length equals 15 residues. Deletions cut 1 base from V and 5 bases from J, with 11 bases between. In DNA, the CDR3 is TGTGCCAGCAGCTTAGTCGCGGGTATAACCGGGGAGCTGTTTTTT. Encoded protein: CASSLVAGITGELFF.

The chain has TRBV5-6 and TRBJ2-7; 8 bases line up with TRBD2. V was clipped by 0 bases and J by 6 bases; unmatched bases: 5. The CDR3 extends over 14 amino acids. Germline V lookup: CDR1 SGHDT, CDR2 YYEEEE. CDR3 sequence: CASSLGAGGGEQYF. The CDR3, as DNA: TGTGCCAGCAGCTTGGGGGCCGGGGGGGGCGAGCAGTACTTC.

The chain employs TRBV7-9 and TRBJ2-2, with TRBD2 identical over 7 bases. V shed 1 base, J shed 1 base, and the junction held 3 bases outside the gene matches. The germline V gene encodes CDR1 SEHNR and CDR2 FQNEAQ (reference sequence). The length of the CDR3 is 16 residues. The DNA of the CDR3 is TGTGCCAGCAGCTTAGTGGGGACTATGAACACCGGGGAGCTGTTTTTT. Translating gives CASSLVGTMNTGELFF.

This clone was seen only once. V gene TRBV27 combines with J gene TRBJ1-5; TRBD1 matches at 10 bases. Germline V gene data show CDR1 as MNHEY and CDR2 as SMNVEV (reference sequence). The CDR3 extends over 15 amino acids. V lost 6 bases to trimming and J lost 2 bases; unmatched junction nucleotides: 4. DNA for the CDR3: TGTGCCAGCAGCTGGACAGGGGGTGGCAATCAGCCCCAGCATTTT. Its protein is CASSWTGGGNQPQHF.

V and J are TRBV10-2 and TRBJ1-6, with TRBD1 matching over 9 bases. The trim removed 3 bases at V and 9 bases at J, leaving 3 bases unmatched. Germline CDR1 is WSHSY and CDR2 is SAAADI. The CDR3 consists of 14 residues. The CDR3 DNA is TGCGCCAGCAGTGATTACAGGGGGCCTTCACCCCTCCACTTT. Its protein product is CASSDYRGPSPLHF.

This clone has just a few counts. The chain combines TRBV30 with TRBJ1-1; TRBD1 might be the D (5 bases). Per germline, CDR1 GTSNPN and CDR2 SVGIG (reference sequence). This CDR3 comprises 11 residues. V lost 3 bases to trimming and J lost 14 bases, with 16 bases between them. CDR3 sequence: CAWRGTGGSFF. DNA of the CDR3: TGTGCCTGGAGGGGGACTGGGGGTAGCTTCTTT.

The chain employs TRBV28 and TRBJ1-5, with 9 nucleotides matching TRBD1. CDR1 MDHEN and CDR2 SYDVKM come from the germline V gene. Trimming at V came to 6 bases and at J to 0 bases, leaving 12 bases not matched to a gene. This CDR3 has 18 residues. CDR3 amino acids: CASRPGTGSHYSNQPQHF. In DNA form, the CDR3 reads TGTGCCAGCAGACCCGGGACAGGGAGCCATTATAGCAATCAGCCCCAGCATTTT. Variable domain in full (rest from reference TRBV28 and TRBJ1-5): DVKVTQSSRYLVKRTGEKVFLECVQDMDHENMFWYRQDPGLGLRLIYFSYDVKMKEKGDIPEGYSVSREKKERFSLILESASTNQTSMYLCASRPGTGSHYSNQPQHFGDGTRLSIL.

The V gene is TRBV28, the J gene TRBJ2-7; TRBD2 agrees at 9 bases. The V segment lost 5 bases and the J segment 7 bases; nucleotides outside the gene matches: 18. The germline V gene encodes CDR1 MDHEN and CDR2 SYDVKM. The CDR3 is made up of 17 amino acids. The CDR3 DNA reads as TGTGCCAGCAGTCCCTCGGTCCGTAGCGGGAGTTCTAGGGAGCAGTACTTC. It is translated as CASSPSVRSGSSREQYF.

The chain recombines TRBV12-2 with TRBJ1-2; no DNA check was done on the table's D call, TRBD1. TRBV12-2 corresponds to a pseudogene. CDR3 length: 10 amino acids. DNA of the CDR3: TGTGCAATTGACAGAGGAGGCTACACCTTC. Its translation is CAIDRGGYTF.

This chain uses TRBV6-1 with TRBJ1-1; D might be TRBD1 (6 bases). V was cut by 4 bases and J by 0 bases, with 15 bases left in between. This CDR3 is built from 16 residues. Germline V gene sequence: CDR1 MNHNS, CDR2 SASEGT. CDR3: CASSASRGGMNTEAFF. The DNA of the CDR3 is TGTGCCAGCAGTGCCTCGAGAGGGGGTATGAACACTGAAGCTTTCTTT.

V is TRBV7-2 and J is TRBJ1-2; D unresolved. Germline V gives CDR1 SGHTA, CDR2 FQGNSA. CDR3 length: 13 residues. Trimming took off 5 bases at V and 1 base at J, with 8 bases between the two ends. CDR3 in DNA: TGTGCCAGCAGCCCCCCGGGTAACTATGGCTACACCTTC. Protein: CASSPPGNYGYTF.

The chain employs TRBV27 and TRBJ2-7, with TRBD2 identical over 11 bases. The germline CDR1 and CDR2 sequences are MNHEY and SMNVEV (reference sequence). The CDR3 totals 15 residues. V dropped 3 bases and J dropped 3; count of bases not matched to a gene: 4. The CDR3 nucleotides read TGTGCCAGCAGTTTCCAAGGACTAGCGGGCTACGAGCAGTACTTC. Protein product: CASSFQGLAGYEQYF.

The chain uses TRBV2 and TRBJ2-1; 10 bases fit TRBD1. The CDR3 covers 15 residues. Germline values: CDR1 SNHLY, CDR2 FYNNEI. V lost 6 bases to trimming and J lost 4 bases; unmatched junction nucleotides: 6. CDR3 amino acids: CASRGDRGEYNEQFF. The DNA of the CDR3 is TGTGCCAGCAGGGGGGACAGGGGAGAGTACAATGAGCAGTTCTTC.

This clone turned up a few times. This chain connects TRBV5-1 to TRBJ2-5; a weak D match, TRBD1 (6 bases). The V gene's germline CDR1 is SGHRS and CDR2 YFSETQ. Trimming took off 6 bases at V and 4 bases at J, with 16 bases between the two ends. This CDR3 region has 14 residues. The CDR3, as DNA: TGCGCCAGCAACCCGGGACACACCGTAGAGACCCAGTACTTC. Its translation: CASNPGHTVETQYF. The full variable domain, its missing parts supplied by reference TRBV5-1 and TRBJ2-5, is KAGVTQTPRYLIKTRGQQVTLSCSPISGHRSVSWYQQTPGQGLQFLFEYFSETQRNKGNFPGRFSGRQFSNSRSEMNVSTLELGDSALYLCASNPGHTVETQYFGPGTRLLVL.

Comments on this clone: The junction departs from germline at one end; a sequencing error may be responsible. The rearrangement links TRBV9 to TRBJ2-5; TRBD2 matches at 9 bases. Per germline, CDR1 SGDLS and CDR2 YYNGEE. This CDR3 comprises 18 residues. CDR3 loop: CANSNSAIAGENQETQYF. The CDR3 DNA reads TGTGCCAACAGCAATAGCGCTATAGCGGGGGAGAACCAAGAGACCCAGTACTTC.